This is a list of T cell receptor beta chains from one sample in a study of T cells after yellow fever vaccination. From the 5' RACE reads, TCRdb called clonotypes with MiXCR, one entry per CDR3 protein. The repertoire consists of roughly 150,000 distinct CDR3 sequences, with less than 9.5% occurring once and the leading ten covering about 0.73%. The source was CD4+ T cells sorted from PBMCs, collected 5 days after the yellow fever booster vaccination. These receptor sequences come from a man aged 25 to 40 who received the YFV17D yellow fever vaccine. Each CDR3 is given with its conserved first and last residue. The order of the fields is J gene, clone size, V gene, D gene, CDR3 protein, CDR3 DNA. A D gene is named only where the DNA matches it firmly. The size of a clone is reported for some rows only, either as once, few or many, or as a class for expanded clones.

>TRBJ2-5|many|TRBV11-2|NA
CASSLDEGIQYF
TGTGCCAGCAGCTTAGATGAGGGGATCCAGTACTTC
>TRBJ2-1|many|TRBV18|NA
CASSPPRPRLAGLNEQFF
TGTGCCAGCTCACCCCCACGGCCCCGGCTAGCCGGCCTCAATGAGCAGTTCTTC
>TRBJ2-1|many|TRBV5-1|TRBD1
CASSPTWTGGNEQFF
TGCGCCAGCAGCCCCACTTGGACAGGGGGCAATGAGCAGTTCTTC
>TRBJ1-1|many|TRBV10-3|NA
CAISADKKLEAFF
TGTGCCATCAGTGCTGACAAAAAATTGGAAGCTTTCTTT
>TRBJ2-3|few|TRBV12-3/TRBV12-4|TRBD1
CASSLSRTGGDTQYF
TGTGCCAGCAGTTTATCCCGGACAGGGGGAGATACGCAGTATTTT
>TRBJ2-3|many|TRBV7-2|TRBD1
CASRRQGIGADTQYF
TGTGCCAGCAGAAGACAGGGTATAGGGGCAGATACGCAGTATTTT
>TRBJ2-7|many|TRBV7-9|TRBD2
CASSPVTAAGDEQYF
TGTGCCAGCAGCCCGGTTACGGCGGCGGGAGACGAGCAGTACTTC
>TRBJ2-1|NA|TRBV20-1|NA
CSAEGRKYNEQFF
TGCAGTGCCGAAGGACGGAAATACAATGAGCAGTTCTTC
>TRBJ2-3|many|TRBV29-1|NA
CSGGHHRTDTQYF
TGCAGCGGAGGGCATCATAGGACAGATACGCAGTATTTT
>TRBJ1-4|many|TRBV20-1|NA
CSARDPGEEKLFF
TGCAGTGCTAGAGACCCCGGGGAAGAAAAACTGTTTTTT
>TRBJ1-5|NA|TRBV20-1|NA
CSVTRGSGSNQPQHF
TGCAGTGTTACAAGGGGATCTGGTAGCAATCAGCCCCAGCATTTT
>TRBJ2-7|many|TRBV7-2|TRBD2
CASSYQRDPYEQYF
TGTGCCAGCAGCTACCAGCGGGACCCATACGAGCAGTACTTC
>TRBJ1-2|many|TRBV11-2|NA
CASSLDPAVYGYTF
TGTGCCAGCAGCTTAGACCCCGCCGTCTATGGCTACACCTTC
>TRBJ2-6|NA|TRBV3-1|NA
CASSPLTGANVLTF
TGTGCCAGCAGCCCCCTGACTGGGGCCAACGTCCTGACTTTC
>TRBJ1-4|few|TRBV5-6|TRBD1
CASSLSRQGDEKLFF
TGTGCCAGCAGCTTGTCTAGACAGGGTGATGAAAAACTGTTTTTT
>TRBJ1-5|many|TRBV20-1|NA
CSAAGGRVKLNQPQHF
TGCAGTGCAGCCGGAGGCAGGGTGAAACTAAATCAGCCCCAGCATTTT
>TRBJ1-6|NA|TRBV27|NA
CASHRAPNSPLHF
TGTGCCAGCCACCGGGCCCCTAATTCACCCCTCCACTTT
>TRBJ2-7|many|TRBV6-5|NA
CASSRKGLPYEQYF
TGTGCCAGCAGCCGGAAGGGGCTCCCCTACGAGCAGTACTTC
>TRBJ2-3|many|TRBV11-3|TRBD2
CASSSSGAGVGQYF
TGTGCCAGCAGCTCAAGCGGGGCCGGCGTCGGGCAGTATTTT
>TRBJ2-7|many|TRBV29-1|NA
CSVETLRRPYEQYF
TGCAGCGTTGAAACTTTGCGCAGGCCCTACGAGCAGTACTTC
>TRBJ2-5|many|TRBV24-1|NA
CATSAAETQYF
TGTGCCACCAGTGCTGCAGAGACCCAGTACTTC
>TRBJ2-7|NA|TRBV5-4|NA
CASSLDRNEQYF
TGTGCCAGCAGCTTGGATAGGAACGAGCAGTACTTC
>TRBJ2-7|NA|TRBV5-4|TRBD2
CASSSGRGRALRDEQYF
TGTGCCAGCAGCTCGGGACGCGGGAGGGCCCTCCGGGACGAGCAGTACTTC
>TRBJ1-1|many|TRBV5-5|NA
CASSFLGGGAAEAFF
TGTGCCAGCAGCTTTCTGGGGGGGGGCGCGGCTGAAGCTTTCTTT
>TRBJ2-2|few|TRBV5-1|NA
CASRDGDTGELFF
TGCGCCAGCAGAGACGGAGACACCGGGGAGCTGTTTTTT
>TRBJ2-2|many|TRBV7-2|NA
CASRGTGQPNTGELFF
TGTGCCAGCAGAGGTACAGGGCAGCCGAACACCGGGGAGCTGTTTTTT
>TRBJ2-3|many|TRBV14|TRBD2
CASSQDLQAAGGRTDTQYF
TGTGCCAGCAGCCAAGATCTCCAGGCAGCGGGAGGGCGTACAGATACGCAGTATTTT
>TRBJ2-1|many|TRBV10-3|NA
CAIRATDEQFF
TGTGCCATCAGAGCTACGGATGAGCAGTTCTTC
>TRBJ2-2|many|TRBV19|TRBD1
CASSVDRGDTGELFF
TGTGCCAGTAGTGTCGACAGGGGAGACACCGGGGAGCTGTTTTTT
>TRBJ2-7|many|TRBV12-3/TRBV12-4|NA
CATSGTQKYEQYF
TGTGCCACCTCGGGGACACAAAAATACGAGCAGTACTTC
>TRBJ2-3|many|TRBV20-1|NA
CSARLRGMGTDTQYF
TGCAGTGCTAGATTGCGGGGAATGGGCACAGATACGCAGTATTTT
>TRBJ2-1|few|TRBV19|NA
CASRADRADNEQFF
TGTGCCAGTAGGGCCGATAGGGCGGATAATGAGCAGTTCTTC
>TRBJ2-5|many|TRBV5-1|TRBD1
CASSLAPGGTGETQYF
TGCGCCAGCAGCTTGGCTCCAGGGGGCACGGGAGAGACCCAGTACTTC
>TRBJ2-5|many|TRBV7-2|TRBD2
CASSFSGTETQYF
TGTGCCAGCAGCTTTAGCGGGACGGAGACCCAGTACTTC
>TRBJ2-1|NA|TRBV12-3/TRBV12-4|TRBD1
CASSFTPRDRAFDEQFF
TGTGCCAGCAGCTTCACCCCCCGGGACAGGGCTTTCGATGAGCAGTTCTTC